The 23 T cell receptor beta chains below come from one sample, sequenced in a study of shared clonotypes between healthy human individuals. The method was immunoSEQ multiplex PCR; TCRdb's version includes in-frame clones alone and lacks a portion of them. The table has hundreds of thousands of clones, 95% to 98% seen once. What was sequenced was naive CD4+ T cells sorted from blood. The subset was: CD45RA+ positively selected. These receptors all come from a woman aged 25 to 39 in good health.

The rearrangement joins TRBV2 to TRBJ1-1; TRBD1 is a possible D gene (5 bases). The CDR3 runs 14 residues. In germline, CDR1 is SNHLY, CDR2 FYNNEI. The germline V and J ends were trimmed by 10 bases and 0 bases, with 15 bases remaining between them. The CDR3 nucleotides are TGTGCCACCCACGCGGGACTGATGAACACTGAAGCTTTCTTT. This sequence encodes CATHAGLMNTEAFF. Based on the CDR3 plus reference TRBV2 and TRBJ1-1, the full variable domain is EPEVTQTPSHQVTQMGQEVILRCVPISNHLYFYWYRQILGQKVEFLVSFYNNEISEKSEIFDDQFSVERPDGSNFTLKIRSTKLEDSAMYFCATHAGLMNTEAFFGQGTRLTVV.

CDR3 amino acids: CASSPRSSSYEQYF. CDR3 DNA: TGTGCCAGTAGCCCCCGTTCGAGCTCCTACGAGCAGTACTTC. V gene TRBV19 combines with J gene TRBJ2-7; D remains ambiguous. The germline gives CDR1 LNHDA, CDR2 SQIVND (reference sequence). V lost 6 bases and J 0 bases, leaving 12 bases between the germline ends. The CDR3 consists of 14 residues.

This clone was seen only once. The J gene is TRBJ2-2, the V gene TRBV28, with D possibly matching TRBD2 (6 bases). This CDR3 region has 13 residues. Trimming stripped 8 bases from V and 6 bases from J, with 13 bases between. Germline V gene data show CDR1 as MDHEN and CDR2 as SYDVKM. In DNA form, the CDR3 reads TGTGCCAGCGGCCTCGGGAGCTCCGGGGAGCTGTTTTTT. Residues: CASGLGSSGELFF.

The chain has TRBV6-1 and TRBJ2-1; 10 bases fit TRBD1. V trimming: 4 bases; J trimming: 7 bases; junction bases outside the gene matches: 4. The CDR3 is 14 amino acids. Germline V lookup: CDR1 MNHNS, CDR2 SASEGT. Here the CDR3 DNA reads TGTGCCAGCAGTGGGGGACAGGGGAGAAATGAGCAGTTCTTC. Encoded protein: CASSGGQGRNEQFF.

The chain links TRBV5-4 to TRBJ2-1; D is undetermined. This CDR3 contains 14 residues. Per germline, CDR1 SGHNT and CDR2 YYREEE (reference sequence). V lost 0 bases and J lost 10, with 14 bases in between. The CDR3 loop reads CASSLVGPSGEQFF. CDR3 DNA sequence: TGTGCCAGCAGCTTGGTAGGTCCAAGTGGGGAGCAGTTCTTC.

This chain joins TRBV9 and TRBJ2-7; D is undetermined. The germline gives CDR1 SGDLS, CDR2 YYNGEE. Trimming took 0 bases from V and 2 from J, leaving 9 bases between them. The CDR3 contains 14 residues. CDR3 region: CASSVATGTYEQYF. CDR3 nucleotides: TGTGCCAGCAGCGTAGCGACCGGAACCTACGAGCAGTACTTC. The full variable domain, its missing parts supplied by reference TRBV9 and TRBJ2-7, is DSGVTQTPKHLITATGQRVTLRCSPRSGDLSVYWYQQSLDQGLQFLIQYYNGEERAKGNILERFSAQQFPDLHSELNLSSLELGDSALYFCASSVATGTYEQYFGPGTRLTVT.

Here the CDR3 DNA reads TGTGCCAGTAGTACCGGGACAGTAAGCAATCAGCCCCAGCATTTT. Amino acids: CASSTGTVSNQPQHF. The chain has TRBV19 and TRBJ1-5; 7 nucleotides align to TRBD1. CDR1 LNHDA and CDR2 SQIVND come from the germline V gene (reference sequence). Trimming removed 4 bases from V and 1 base from J; junction bases left unmatched: 4. The CDR3 totals 15 residues. The full variable domain, completed using reference TRBV19 and TRBJ1-5, is DGGITQSPKYLFRKEGQNVTLSCEQNLNHDAMYWYRQDPGQGLRLIYYSQIVNDFQKGDIAEGYSVSREKKESFPLTVTSAQKNPTAFYLCASSTGTVSNQPQHFGDGTRLSIL.

The rearrangement links TRBV19 to TRBJ1-2; D gene ambiguous. This CDR3 region has 14 residues. V gave up 2 bases and J gave up 7 bases, with 14 bases separating them. Germline loops: CDR1 LNHDA, CDR2 SQIVND (reference sequence). The chain's CDR3 is CASSILRGRVGYTF. CDR3 coding DNA: TGTGCCAGTAGTATACTTCGTGGGAGGGTTGGCTACACCTTC.

The V gene is TRBV5-1, the J gene TRBJ2-7; 8 positions agree with TRBD1. The CDR3 spans 15 residues. Trimming removed 6 bases from V and 2 bases from J; junction bases left unmatched: 10. Germline values: CDR1 SGHRS, CDR2 YFSETQ. The CDR3 sequence: CASTARTGKTYEQYF. For the CDR3, the DNA is TGCGCCAGCACCGCCCGGACAGGGAAAACCTACGAGCAGTACTTC.

In DNA form, the CDR3 reads TGTGCCAGCAGTGAATCGAGGGTTTACAATCAGCCCCAGCATTTT. Translating gives CASSESRVYNQPQHF. The J gene is TRBJ1-5, the V gene TRBV2; D is ambiguous. The CDR3 totals 15 residues. Trimming left V 2 bases short and J 3 bases short, with 11 bases between. In germline, CDR1 is SNHLY, CDR2 FYNNEI.

The rearrangement uses TRBV19 and TRBJ2-1, with TRBD2 matching over 7 bases. Germline V gives CDR1 LNHDA, CDR2 SQIVND (reference sequence). With V trimmed by 3 bases and J by 4 bases, 0 bases remained unmatched. The CDR3 spans 13 residues. In DNA form, the CDR3 reads TGTGCCAGTAGTATCGGGGGGTACAATGAGCAGTTCTTC. It yields the protein CASSIGGYNEQFF.

The CDR3: CASSLGTGLAGAQAGELFF. The DNA for the CDR3 is TGTGCCAGCAGTTTAGGTACAGGACTAGCGGGAGCCCAGGCTGGGGAGCTGTTTTTT. This chain uses TRBV28 with TRBJ2-2; 13 nucleotides match TRBD2. Germline CDR1 reads MDHEN; CDR2 reads SYDVKM. Trimming cost V 2 bases and J 8 bases; bases outside gene matches: 14. This CDR3 is built from 19 residues.

The chain joins TRBV12-5 to TRBJ1-1; 9 bases agree with TRBD1. CDR1 is LGHNT, CDR2 FRNRAP, per germline. With 3 bases clipped from V and 1 base from J, the junction kept 6 bases outside the gene matches. The CDR3 spans 16 residues. The CDR3 protein is CASGFLQGAGNTEAFF. CDR3 coding DNA: TGTGCTAGTGGTTTCTTACAGGGGGCAGGGAACACTGAAGCTTTCTTT.

The chain recombines TRBV4-1 with TRBJ1-6; D call uncertain. Trimming shortened V by 1 base and J by 5 bases, and 3 bases separated the two germline ends. The CDR3 covers 13 residues. Looked up from germline, CDR1 is MGHRA and CDR2 is YSYEKL. The CDR3 loop is CASSQVNNSPLHF. The CDR3 DNA reads as TGCGCCAGCAGCCAAGTAAATAATTCACCCCTCCACTTT.

This sequence joins TRBV18 and TRBJ2-3, with 12 bases identical to TRBD2. The ends lost 5 bases at V and 2 bases at J; junction bases unmatched: 5. Germline values: CDR1 KGHSH, CDR2 LQKENI. The CDR3 has 16 residues. In DNA, the CDR3 is TGTGCCAGCTCATCCTGGACTAGCGGGGTCACAGATACGCAGTATTTT. Amino acids: CASSSWTSGVTDTQYF.

This clone was recorded a few times. At the DNA level, this CDR3 is encoded by other sequences in the same sample as well. This chain uses TRBV10-1 with TRBJ2-7; D gene ambiguous. Germline-derived CDR1 and CDR2 are WNHNN and SYGVQD (reference sequence). The CDR3 consists of 12 residues. V was clipped by 4 bases and J by 0 bases, with 4 bases between them. CDR3 region: CASSASSYEQYF. DNA of the CDR3: TGCGCCAGCAGTGCTTCCTCCTACGAGCAGTACTTC.

The CDR3 is CASSLGMGGFNQPQHF. The CDR3 DNA reads TGTGCCAGCAGCTTGGGGATGGGGGGTTTCAATCAGCCCCAGCATTTT. J is TRBJ1-5 and V is TRBV5-8; D might be TRBD1 (5 bases). The CDR3 runs to 16 residues. Germline CDR1 is SGHTS and CDR2 is YDEGEE. Deletions cut 0 bases from V and 3 bases from J, with 13 bases between.

This chain joins TRBV5-1 and TRBJ2-1; 15 bases fit TRBD2. J lost 3 bases, V lost 3 bases, and 13 bases had no gene match. The CDR3 length is 20 residues. Germline V gives CDR1 SGHRS, CDR2 YFSETQ. CDR3 sequence reads: CASSSGLAGGMYDGYNEQFF. Written as DNA, the CDR3 is TGCGCCAGCAGCTCAGGACTAGCGGGAGGGATGTACGATGGCTACAATGAGCAGTTCTTC.

This chain links TRBV19 with TRBJ1-1, with TRBD1 identical over 7 bases. There are 14 residues in the CDR3. Trimming cost V 8 bases and J 0 bases; bases outside gene matches: 6. Per germline, CDR1 LNHDA and CDR2 SQIVND (reference sequence). The CDR3 here is CASLGQPMNTEAFF. The CDR3 DNA reads as TGTGCCAGTCTGGGACAGCCCATGAACACTGAAGCTTTCTTT.

The rearrangement links TRBV18 to TRBJ2-5; possibly TRBD1 for D (5 bases). The length of the CDR3 is 13 residues. Between the trimmed V and J ends, which lost 4 bases and 5 bases, there was a span of 11 bases. Per germline, CDR1 KGHSH and CDR2 LQKENI. The CDR3 bases are TGTGCCAGCTCACTAGGGGCCGGGGAGACCCAGTACTTC. Its protein product is CASSLGAGETQYF.

The chain is built from TRBV28 and TRBJ2-6; D tentatively reads TRBD1 or TRBD2 (5 bases each). The CDR3 sequence is 16 residues long. Trimming removed 6 bases from V and 1 base from J, with 13 bases in between. Germline CDR1 MDHEN, CDR2 SYDVKM. The CDR3 DNA reads as TGTGCCAGCAGGCTCCCGGGGACGTCTGGGGCCAACGTCCTGACTTTC. Protein sequence: CASRLPGTSGANVLTF.

The rearrangement joins TRBV9 to TRBJ2-2; TRBD1 matches at 8 bases. CDR1 is SGDLS, CDR2 YYNGEE, per germline. V lost 3 bases, J lost 1 base, and 5 bases stayed unmatched. The CDR3 length is 16 residues. The CDR3 DNA sequence: TGTGCCAGCAGCGCCCAGGACAGGGTGAACACCGGGGAGCTGTTTTTT. Protein sequence: CASSAQDRVNTGELFF. The variable domain in full, completed from reference TRBV9 and TRBJ2-2, reads DSGVTQTPKHLITATGQRVTLRCSPRSGDLSVYWYQQSLDQGLQFLIQYYNGEERAKGNILERFSAQQFPDLHSELNLSSLELGDSALYFCASSAQDRVNTGELFFGEGSRLTVL.

The J gene is TRBJ2-7, the V gene TRBV5-1; D possibly corresponds to TRBD1 (5 bases). V lost 0 bases to trimming and J lost 5 bases, with 15 bases between them. The germline gives CDR1 SGHRS, CDR2 YFSETQ. The CDR3 consists of 15 residues. The DNA for the CDR3 is TGCGCCAGCAGCTTGGTCCTAGGGGATGGTAACGAGCAGTACTTC. Protein product: CASSLVLGDGNEQYF.